This entry concerns a single T cell receptor beta chain. Trimming left V 1 base short and J 1 base short, with 7 bases between. Germline CDR1 SGHNT, CDR2 YENEEA. CDR3 length equals 14 residues. This entry belongs to a study of PD-L1 blockade in urothelial cancer. Study background: Patients had been given 0 to 3 earlier chemotherapy regimens.

Documented time point: peripheral blood 6 weeks after treatment start. Measured with immunoSEQ multiplex PCR; TCRdb has only the in-frame clones, and not every one. This table has about 46,000 clones, about 85% appearing once. The V and J genes are TRBV11-3 and TRBJ1-2, with D possibly being TRBD1 (6 bases). The TCR originated in a man between 45 and 60 years old with urothelial cancer. Sample: PBMCs, taken around atezolizumab (anti-PD-L1) treatment. In nucleotides, the CDR3 is TGTGCCAGCAGCTTAGGAGGGGGTAACTATGGCTACACCTTC. It is translated as CASSLGGGNYGYTF.